Below are 22 T cell receptor beta chains sequenced from a single sample in a study of tumor-infiltrating lymphocytes in localized non-small cell lung cancer. This table comes from immunoSEQ multiplex PCR, and its TCRdb copy is limited to in-frame clones, with some not included. This table holds about 11,000 clones, around 60% found once. Input material: lung tumor tissue. Source of these receptors: a human donor with non-small cell lung cancer.

The CDR3 is CASSVAGIDGYTF. The CDR3 DNA reads as TGTGCCAGCAGCGTCGCGGGGATCGATGGCTACACCTTC. The genes are TRBV9 and TRBJ1-2; the D is unclear. Per germline, CDR1 SGDLS and CDR2 YYNGEE. The CDR3 covers 13 residues. V shed 2 bases and J shed 6 bases, with 11 bases lying between them.

The J gene is TRBJ1-3, the V gene TRBV7-2, with unresolved D. The CDR3 covers 11 residues. The germline V gene encodes CDR1 SGHTA and CDR2 FQGNSA. V gave up 7 bases and J gave up 8 bases, with 9 bases separating them. The CDR3 sequence is CASTSKYTIYF. CDR3 DNA: TGTGCCAGCACCAGCAAGTACACCATATATTTT.

The genes are TRBV18 and TRBJ2-7; 7 nucleotides align to TRBD2. The V segment lost 5 bases and the J segment 3 bases; nucleotides outside the gene matches: 13. Germline assignment: CDR1 KGHSH and CDR2 LQKENI. There are 16 residues in the CDR3. The CDR3: CASSVASGVGNYEQYF. The CDR3 nucleotides read TGTGCCAGCTCAGTTGCTAGCGGAGTGGGAAACTACGAGCAGTACTTC.

This clone has only one observation. The chain combines TRBV5-4 with TRBJ1-4, with TRBD1 as a possible D gene (6 bases). The CDR3 has 15 amino acids. Trimming took off 4 bases at V and 0 bases at J, with 10 bases between the two ends. Looked up from germline, CDR1 is SGHNT and CDR2 is YYREEE (reference sequence). CDR3 DNA: TGTGCCAGCAGCAAGGGACAAGCAACTAATGAAAAACTGTTTTTT. Translating it yields CASSKGQATNEKLFF.

This chain connects TRBV7-8 to TRBJ1-1; D unresolved. From germline, CDR1 is SGHVS and CDR2 FQNEAQ. The CDR3 is 12 amino acids. Trimming stripped 5 bases from V and 5 bases from J, with 9 bases between. CDR3 protein: CASSPTVTEAFF. CDR3 in DNA: TGTGCCAGCAGCCCCACTGTGACTGAAGCTTTCTTT.

The chain combines TRBV7-2 with TRBJ2-7; D remains unclear. Germline assignment: CDR1 SGHTA and CDR2 FQGNSA. The CDR3 runs to 13 residues. Trimming took off 1 base at V and 2 bases at J, with 6 bases between the two ends. The CDR3 here is CASSLVRTYEQYF. As DNA, the CDR3 is TGTGCCAGCAGCTTAGTTAGAACCTACGAGCAGTACTTC.

This clone was seen just once. The chain joins TRBV5-1 to TRBJ1-1; tentative D call: TRBD1 (6 bases). The CDR3 extends over 14 amino acids. Germline assignment: CDR1 SGHRS and CDR2 YFSETQ. Trimming shortened V by 5 bases and J by 6 bases, and 17 bases separated the two germline ends. CDR3 amino acids: CASSNEPGHPEAFF. CDR3 nucleotide sequence: TGCGCCAGCAGTAACGAACCGGGACACCCTGAAGCTTTCTTT. The entire variable domain, with the rest obtained from reference TRBV5-1 and TRBJ1-1, is as follows: KAGVTQTPRYLIKTRGQQVTLSCSPISGHRSVSWYQQTPGQGLQFLFEYFSETQRNKGNFPGRFSGRQFSNSRSEMNVSTLELGDSALYLCASSNEPGHPEAFFGQGTRLTVV.

The J gene is TRBJ2-3, the V gene TRBV6-6, with D possibly TRBD1 on 7 matching bases. Germline values: CDR1 MNHNY, CDR2 SVGAGI (reference sequence). V was clipped by 7 bases and J by 4 bases, with 15 bases between them. The CDR3 loop spans 14 amino acids. As DNA, the CDR3 is TGTGCCAGCACCGACAGGGAGGATTCAGATACGCAGTATTTT. Its protein is CASTDREDSDTQYF.

V gene TRBV7-6 combines with J gene TRBJ1-5; weak D call: TRBD1 (5 bases). Per germline, CDR1 SGHVS and CDR2 FNYEAQ. The CDR3 consists of 15 residues. V gave up 1 base and J gave up 2 bases, with 9 bases separating them. The CDR3 coding sequence is TGTGCCAGCAGCTTAGGGGGCGCGGGCAATCAGCCCCAGCATTTT. Its translation is CASSLGGAGNQPQHF.

V gene TRBV11-3 combines with J gene TRBJ2-7, with a possible D match to TRBD1 (7 bases). The V end lost 1 base, the J end lost 4 bases, and 17 bases lay between the germline ends. The CDR3 is made up of 16 amino acids. Germline V gene lookup returns CDR1 SGHNT and CDR2 YENEEA. The CDR3 nucleotides read TGTGCCAGCAGCTTAGGGGGGCTCAGGGGGGTTTACGAGCAGTACTTC. This gives the protein CASSLGGLRGVYEQYF.

There are a few counts of this clone. The chain uses TRBV5-1 and TRBJ2-3, with 9 bases fitting TRBD1. Per germline, CDR1 SGHRS and CDR2 YFSETQ. J was trimmed by 6 bases and V by 4 bases; bases with no gene match: 6. The CDR3 is 14 residues long. The CDR3 region is CASSPGQGLDTQYF. CDR3 bases: TGCGCCAGCAGCCCAGGACAGGGGCTGGATACGCAGTATTTT.

This chain connects TRBV29-1 to TRBJ1-1, with 8 bases matching TRBD1. The J segment lost 5 bases and the V segment lost 7 bases, leaving 9 bases of the junction unmatched. The CDR3 consists of 13 residues. The germline V gene has CDR1 SQVTM and CDR2 ANQGSEA. The chain's CDR3 is CSEMQGAGTEAFF. In nucleotides, the CDR3 is TGCAGCGAGATGCAGGGGGCTGGGACTGAAGCTTTCTTT. The complete variable domain, with remaining parts taken from reference TRBV29-1 and TRBJ1-1, reads SAVISQKPSRDICQRGTSLTIQCQVDSQVTMMFWYRQQPGQSLTLIATANQGSEATYESGFVIDKFPISRPNLTFSTLTVSNMSPEDSSIYLCSEMQGAGTEAFFGQGTRLTVV.

V usage is TRBV18 and J usage is TRBJ2-1; 11 nucleotides match TRBD1. The ends lost 2 bases at V and 7 bases at J; junction bases unmatched: 4. The CDR3 is made up of 15 amino acids. Germline V gene lookup returns CDR1 KGHSH and CDR2 LQKENI. DNA of the CDR3: TGTGCCAGCTCACCAGCTGGGACAGGGGGAAATGAGCAGTTCTTC. Encoded protein: CASSPAGTGGNEQFF.

This rearrangement joins TRBV6-5 to TRBJ1-2; TRBD1 might be the D (6 bases). CDR1 is MNHEY and CDR2 is SVGAGI in the germline V gene. Trimming removed 2 bases from V and 7 bases from J, with 14 bases in between. CDR3 length equals 14 residues. The CDR3 DNA is TGTGCCAGCAGTTACCAAGGGGGTAATGCTGGCTACACCTTC. This sequence encodes CASSYQGGNAGYTF.

The V and J genes are TRBV6-1 and TRBJ2-7; D may be TRBD1 or TRBD2 (5 bases each). This CDR3 is 14 amino acids long. Per germline, CDR1 MNHNS and CDR2 SASEGT. Trimming removed 1 base at V and 4 bases at J, with 11 bases between. Here the CDR3 reads CASSEGWGRYEQYF. The CDR3 DNA is TGTGCCAGCAGTGAAGGCTGGGGACGGTACGAGCAGTACTTC.

J is TRBJ1-6 and V is TRBV15, with unresolved D. Trimming removed 8 bases at V and 5 bases at J, with 1 base between. Germline CDR1 and CDR2: LNHNV and YYDKDF (reference sequence). This CDR3 has 10 amino acids. CDR3 loop: CATHNSPLHF. In DNA, the CDR3 is TGTGCCACCCATAATTCACCCCTCCACTTT. Based on the CDR3 plus reference TRBV15 and TRBJ1-6, the full variable domain is DAMVIQNPRYQVTQFGKPVTLSCSQTLNHNVMYWYQQKSSQAPKLLFHYYDKDFNNEADTPDNFQSRRPNTSFCFLDIRSPGLGDTAMYLCATHNSPLHFGNGTRLTVT.

The chain combines TRBV25-1 with TRBJ2-1, with D unresolved. The CDR3 contains 13 residues. V lost 5 bases and J lost 6, with 11 bases in between. Germline CDR1 and CDR2: MGHDK and SYGVNS. The CDR3 DNA reads TGTGCCAGCAGTCCCACGGCTCGCAATGAGCAGTTCTTC. This gives the protein CASSPTARNEQFF.

V and J are TRBV5-1 and TRBJ1-2; TRBD1 aligns across 9 bases. The germline V gene encodes CDR1 SGHRS and CDR2 YFSETQ. Losses at the gene ends were 4 bases for V and 8 bases for J; bases not matched to a gene: 9. This CDR3 is built from 14 residues. CDR3 DNA: TGCGCCAGCAGCCAAGGGGACAGGGACCGCGGCTACACCTTC. It specifies CASSQGDRDRGYTF.

The CDR3: CASSRGLVNEQYF. For the CDR3, the DNA is TGTGCCAGCAGCAGGGGACTAGTAAACGAGCAGTACTTC. The J gene is TRBJ2-7, the V gene TRBV5-4; 8 bases align to TRBD2. In germline, CDR1 is SGHNT, CDR2 YYREEE (reference sequence). Trimming took 4 bases from V and 5 from J; bases not matched to a gene: 5. The CDR3 has 13 amino acids. Together with reference TRBV5-4 and TRBJ2-7, the CDR3 gives the full variable domain: ETGVTQSPTHLIKTRGQQVTLRCSSQSGHNTVSWYQQALGQGPQFIFQYYREEENGRGNFPPRFSGLQFPNYSSELNVNALELDDSALYLCASSRGLVNEQYFGPGTRLTVT.

V usage is TRBV5-5 and J usage is TRBJ2-3, with D unresolved. Trimming took 1 base from V and 2 from J, leaving 8 bases between them. The CDR3 sequence is 14 residues long. Looked up from germline, CDR1 is SGHKS and CDR2 is YYEKEE (reference sequence). The CDR3 DNA sequence: TGTGCCAGCAGCTTGTCCACTTACACAGATACGCAGTATTTT. Protein product: CASSLSTYTDTQYF.

CDR3 amino acids: CASSTMGVTGYTF. As DNA, the CDR3 is TGTGCCAGCAGCACCATGGGAGTGACTGGCTACACCTTC. The V and J genes are TRBV5-4 and TRBJ1-2; D is undetermined. CDR1 is SGHNT and CDR2 is YYREEE in the germline V gene (reference sequence). Trimming took off 4 bases at V and 7 bases at J, with 14 bases between the two ends. This CDR3 contains 13 residues.

The chain has TRBV6-5 and TRBJ1-1; maybe TRBD1 (5 bases). V was shortened by 8 bases and J by 7 bases, with 17 bases between the two germline ends. CDR3 length equals 13 residues. The germline CDR1 and CDR2 sequences are MNHEY and SVGAGI. The CDR3 DNA is TGTGCCAGCGGCGGGGGGACTGGTTATGAAGCTTTCTTT. This gives the protein CASGGGTGYEAFF.